This TCR beta chain was obtained from a study of blood T cells in healthy people across ages. Broader study findings: While age rose, TCR beta diversity per million T cells dropped in a roughly linear way.

The CDR3 is 13 residues long. Germline V lookup: CDR1 DFQATT, CDR2 SNEGSKA (reference sequence). There were at least 6 micrograms of total RNA extracted from every sample. This clonotype has more than one count but fewer than ten. The antigen is unknown. It was with a sample-barcoded 5' primer and a J-beta primer mix that a second PCR of about 7 to 12 cycles was run. MiXCR, run by TCRdb on the 5' RACE reads, gives a single entry per CDR3 protein. The repertoire includes 600,000 to 1,000,000 distinct CDR3 sequences, 20% to 30% of them detected once, and under 4.5% sits in the top ten. The sample was also reused in another study, on T cells of mothers and their children.

The clonotype comes from a boy under 18 in good health. This chain connects TRBV20-1 to TRBJ2-5; no definite D call. TRBJ2-1 explains the end of the DNA better; the J call may be wrong. Sequenced input: blood. CDR3 nucleotide sequence: TGCAGTGCTAGAGATCGGTTGTGGAATGAGCAGTTCTTC. Translating it yields CSARDRLWNEQFF.